Each of the 20 T cell receptor beta chains below was sequenced from the same sample in a study of shared clonotypes between healthy human individuals. Libraries were prepared by immunoSEQ multiplex PCR; TCRdb keeps only in-frame clonotypes and omits some of them. The sample carries over a million clones, more than 75% recorded once. Sequenced input: memory CD4+ T cells from PBMCs. The subset denotes: CD45RA-negative fraction. The receptors were sampled from a man aged 18 to 35 in good health. Some clones in this sample may be carry-over from other donors' samples.

The count of this clone is one. The chain employs TRBV10-3 and TRBJ2-5; D gene uncertain. Deletions cut 10 bases from V and 2 bases from J, with 8 bases between. CDR3 length: 11 amino acids. Germline loops: CDR1 ENHRY, CDR2 SYGVKD. The CDR3 loop is CATGEQETQYF. The CDR3 DNA reads TGTGCCACTGGGGAACAAGAGACCCAGTACTTC.

To note about this clone: Other DNA variants within this sample encode the same CDR3. The CDR3, as DNA: TGCGCCAGCTCGGGACAAGCGAACACCGGGGAGCTGTTTTTT. Protein product: CASSGQANTGELFF. The chain is built from TRBV5-1 and TRBJ2-2; tentatively, D is TRBD1 (6 bases). Germline CDR1 is SGHRS and CDR2 is YFSETQ. This CDR3 spans 14 amino acids. The ends were cut back, 7 bases at V and 0 bases at J, with 10 bases in the middle.

The CDR3 here is CASSGRYSGANVLTF. CDR3 coding DNA: TGTGCCAGTAGTGGCCGTTACTCTGGGGCCAACGTCCTGACTTTC. The genes are TRBV19 and TRBJ2-6, with unresolved D. Trimming removed 5 bases at V and 0 bases at J, with 8 bases between. The CDR3 has 15 residues. The V gene's germline CDR1 is LNHDA and CDR2 SQIVND (reference sequence).

The genes are TRBV10-2 and TRBJ1-5; 12 bases line up with TRBD1. The CDR3 consists of 15 residues. Germline CDR1 reads WSHSY; CDR2 reads SAAADI. The trim removed 4 bases at V and 6 bases at J, leaving 4 bases unmatched. Written as DNA, the CDR3 is TGCGCCAGCAGTGCGGGACAGGGGGCGGCTCAGCCCCAGCATTTT. As protein: CASSAGQGAAQPQHF.

This clone has only a few counts. Here the CDR3 DNA reads TGTGCCAGCAGCTTAGGGACAGGGGACTGGGCTTTCTTT. Translated, it gives CASSLGTGDWAFF. V is TRBV7-8 and J is TRBJ1-1, with 9 bases matching TRBD1. Germline V gene data show CDR1 as SGHVS and CDR2 as FQNEAQ. Losses at the gene ends were 1 base for V and 11 bases for J; bases not matched to a gene: 5. The CDR3 runs to 13 residues.

J is TRBJ2-7 and V is TRBV19; 7 nucleotides match TRBD1. J gave up 4 bases and V 4 bases, and 7 bases lay outside the gene matches. The CDR3 runs 14 residues. From germline, CDR1 is LNHDA and CDR2 SQIVND (reference sequence). The CDR3: CASSTWTGGYEQYF. In DNA, the CDR3 is TGTGCCAGTAGTACATGGACAGGAGGATACGAGCAGTACTTC.

This clone was observed once. Other nucleotide sequences from this sample produce the same CDR3. This chain connects TRBV2 to TRBJ1-5; unclear D gene. The V and J ends lost 3 bases and 2 bases respectively, with 2 bases between them. This CDR3 is built from 12 residues. CDR1 and CDR2 from the germline V gene are SNHLY and FYNNEI. The CDR3 loop reads CASSDRNQPQHF. DNA of the CDR3: TGTGCCAGCAGTGACCGCAATCAGCCCCAGCATTTT.

The genes are TRBV5-1 and TRBJ2-7; D assignment may be TRBD1 or TRBD2 (5 bases each). Germline assignment: CDR1 SGHRS and CDR2 YFSETQ. This CDR3 is 14 amino acids long. Trimming removed 0 bases from V and 2 bases from J, with 9 bases in between. CDR3 DNA sequence: TGCGCCAGCAGCTTGGACGGGGCCGCCTACGAGCAGTACTTC. It translates to CASSLDGAAYEQYF.

This clone was found a few times. The gene calls are TRBV2 and TRBJ1-1; tentatively, D is TRBD1 (6 bases). CDR1 and CDR2 (germline): SNHLY, FYNNEI. Trimming cost V 6 bases and J 5 bases, with 16 bases left between them. This CDR3 comprises 14 residues. The CDR3 DNA reads TGTGCCAGCAGGGGACAATCACCAGGAACTGAAGCTTTCTTT. Translating it yields CASRGQSPGTEAFF.

The V call is TRBV27, the J call TRBJ2-5; weak D call: TRBD2 (5 bases). The CDR3 is 13 residues long. CDR1 and CDR2 from the germline V gene are MNHEY and SMNVEV (reference sequence). The ends were cut back, 4 bases at V and 10 bases at J, with 16 bases in the middle. CDR3 coding DNA: TGTGCCAGCAGTTCCTCCCTAGCAAGAATCCAGTACTTC. It specifies CASSSSLARIQYF.

The V and J genes are TRBV2 and TRBJ2-7; D remains ambiguous. The CDR3 contains 12 residues. Germline CDR1 SNHLY, CDR2 FYNNEI. Trimming pared 8 bases from V and 2 bases from J, leaving 10 bases between. The chain's CDR3 is CASGVLPYEQYF. The DNA for the CDR3 is TGTGCCAGCGGGGTACTTCCCTACGAGCAGTACTTC.

V gene TRBV4-2 combines with J gene TRBJ2-5; TRBD1 agrees at 9 bases. The CDR3 covers 15 residues. Trimming at V came to 3 bases and at J to 1 base, leaving 3 bases not matched to a gene. Germline V lookup: CDR1 LGHNA, CDR2 YNFKEQ. This CDR3 reads CASSQDRGFQETQYF. CDR3 in DNA: TGTGCCAGCAGCCAGGACAGGGGTTTCCAAGAGACCCAGTACTTC.

This clone has ten or more counts. The J gene is TRBJ2-3, the V gene TRBV4-2; TRBD2 matches at 10 bases. Trimming took 5 bases from V and 2 from J; bases not matched to a gene: 7. There are 16 residues in the CDR3. Germline V gene data show CDR1 as LGHNA and CDR2 as YNFKEQ. This CDR3 is CASSGRLAGFTDTQYF. As DNA, the CDR3 is TGTGCCAGCAGCGGACGACTAGCGGGTTTCACAGATACGCAGTATTTT.

This clone was observed a handful of times. CDR3 sequence: CASSQGMLTAENEKLFF. The DNA of the CDR3 is TGCGCCAGCAGCCAAGGTATGCTGACGGCTGAGAATGAAAAACTGTTTTTT. V and J are TRBV4-1 and TRBJ1-4; D gene ambiguous. V was trimmed by 1 base and J by 5 bases, leaving 17 bases between them. Germline CDR1 MGHRA, CDR2 YSYEKL. The CDR3 extends over 17 amino acids.

The chain joins TRBV6-4 to TRBJ2-1, with a possible D match to TRBD2 (6 bases). CDR1 is MRHNA and CDR2 is SNTAGT in the germline V gene. Trimming removed 6 bases at V and 5 bases at J, with 14 bases between. The CDR3 has 14 residues. DNA of the CDR3: TGTGCCAGCAGACTTAGCGGTAGTAACAATGAGCAGTTCTTC. Amino acids: CASRLSGSNNEQFF.

The chain employs TRBV4-3 and TRBJ1-3; D not resolved. V was pared by 5 bases and J by 4 bases, with 12 bases between. The germline V gene has CDR1 LGHNA and CDR2 YSLEER. This CDR3 contains 14 residues. CDR3 in DNA: TGCGCCAGCAGCTCGACGAGACAAGGAAACACCATATATTTT. Its translation: CASSSTRQGNTIYF.

This chain links TRBV4-2 with TRBJ1-1; the D gene is possibly TRBD1 (5 bases). The V and J ends lost 1 base and 6 bases respectively, with 12 bases between them. This CDR3 comprises 14 residues. CDR1 is LGHNA, CDR2 YNFKEQ, per germline. The CDR3 loop reads CASSQVDTLPEAFF. DNA of the CDR3: TGTGCCAGCAGCCAAGTGGACACGCTCCCTGAAGCTTTCTTT.

The rearrangement links TRBV5-1 to TRBJ1-4; 7 bases are a match to TRBD1. Per germline, CDR1 SGHRS and CDR2 YFSETQ. The length of the CDR3 is 14 residues. Germline trimming cut 7 bases from V and 8 bases from J; bases unmatched to any gene: 11. CDR3 bases: TGCGCCAGCGGGAGGGGGCAGGATGGAGAAAAACTGTTTTTT. Its translation is CASGRGQDGEKLFF.

CDR3 residues: CASRPTSGRETDTQYF. The DNA for the CDR3 is TGTGCCAGCAGGCCGACTAGCGGGAGGGAGACAGATACGCAGTATTTT. The chain joins TRBV28 to TRBJ2-3; 14 nucleotides match TRBD2. The CDR3 spans 16 residues. Trimming cost V 6 bases and J 3 bases; bases outside gene matches: 5. Germline loops: CDR1 MDHEN, CDR2 SYDVKM.

The chain uses TRBV20-1 and TRBJ1-2; D is undetermined. This CDR3 is built from 11 residues. Germline V gene lookup returns CDR1 DFQATT and CDR2 SNEGSKA (reference sequence). V gave up 0 bases and J gave up 10 bases, with 9 bases separating them. In nucleotides, the CDR3 is TGCAGTGCTAGAGATTTGCGGGACTACACCTTC. Protein product: CSARDLRDYTF.